The next 14 T cell receptor beta chains were all read from a single sample in a study. TCRdb processed the RT-PCR reads anew with MiXCR; each CDR3 protein has one entry. Of more than 600,000 distinct CDR3 sequences in the sample, 13% to 15% were seen once. The sequencing input was memory CD4+ T cells from blood. Source of these receptors: a female donor in good health, serving as a healthy control.

This clonotype was found a few times. The chain has TRBV7-2 and TRBJ2-1; the match to TRBD2 covers 10 bases. J lost 5 bases, V lost 4 bases, and 5 bases had no gene match. This CDR3 region has 15 residues. Per the germline V gene, CDR1 is SGHTA and CDR2 is FQGNSA. The CDR3 is CASSSGAGGNNEQFF. The CDR3 coding sequence is TGTGCCAGCAGCTCAGGAGCGGGAGGGAACAATGAGCAGTTCTTC.

There are a few counts of this clonotype. The V gene is TRBV20-1, the J gene TRBJ2-7; 9 bases line up with TRBD2. CDR1 and CDR2 from the germline V gene are DFQATT and SNEGSKA (reference sequence). V shed 0 bases, J shed 4 bases, and the junction held 7 bases outside the gene matches. The CDR3 is 15 residues long. CDR3 amino acids: CSARDPSGVGYEQYF. The CDR3 nucleotides are TGCAGTGCTAGAGATCCTAGCGGGGTGGGTTACGAGCAGTACTTC.

CDR3 sequence: CASSLSGQSWEAFF. The CDR3 region has the DNA TGTGCCAGCAGCTTATCGGGGCAGTCATGGGAGGCTTTCTTT. The chain recombines TRBV7-3 with TRBJ1-1, with D perhaps TRBD1 (5 bases). The V gene lost 2 bases and the J gene lost 11 bases, with 18 bases spanning the gap. The CDR3 runs 14 residues. Germline V lookup: CDR1 SGHTA, CDR2 FQGTGA.

This clonotype was picked up a small number of times. V is TRBV4-1 and J is TRBJ2-2, with 8 bases identical to TRBD2. There are 21 residues in the CDR3. J lost 1 base, V lost 0 bases, and 16 bases had no gene match. Germline V CDR1 and CDR2: MGHRA, YSYEKL. CDR3 protein: CASSQETRFILAGQNTGELFF. The CDR3 DNA reads TGCGCCAGCAGCCAAGAAACTCGTTTTATTCTAGCGGGTCAGAACACCGGGGAGCTGTTTTTT.

This clonotype was seen repeatedly, ten times or more. The chain carries TRBV20-1 and TRBJ1-5; a weak D match, TRBD1 (5 bases). The CDR3 is 14 residues long. With 6 bases removed from V and 7 bases from J, the gap between germline ends came to 19 bases. Germline assignment: CDR1 DFQATT and CDR2 SNEGSKA (reference sequence). The CDR3 nucleotides read TGCAGTGCACCTCCTGACAGTAGTACGCAGCCCCAGCATTTT. Translating gives CSAPPDSSTQPQHF.

The chain is built from TRBV5-1 and TRBJ1-5; D not certain. The CDR3 is 19 amino acids. Germline CDR1 and CDR2: SGHRS and YFSETQ. V was shortened by 4 bases and J by 0 bases, with 23 bases between the two germline ends. The CDR3 nucleotides are TGCGCCAGCAGCCCGACGGAAATGCGCACCCTTTATAGCAATCAGCCCCAGCATTTT. This codes for CASSPTEMRTLYSNQPQHF.

The table lists this clonotype with a few counts. The V and J genes are TRBV19 and TRBJ2-7; D is unclear. CDR3 length: 13 residues. From germline, CDR1 is LNHDA and CDR2 SQIVND (reference sequence). V was pared by 6 bases and J by 3 bases, with 12 bases between. For the CDR3, the DNA is TGTGCCAGTAGCCCGACTGGTCTCTACGAGCAGTACTTC. It is translated as CASSPTGLYEQYF.

This clonotype has only a few counts. The chain has TRBV20-1 and TRBJ2-1; 7 bases match TRBD2. This CDR3 comprises 16 residues. Germline V gene data show CDR1 as DFQATT and CDR2 as SNEGSKA (reference sequence). With 0 bases clipped from V and 6 bases from J, the junction kept 11 bases outside the gene matches. DNA of the CDR3: TGCAGTGCTAGAGATCGTCACGGGAGGTGGTCCAATGAGCAGTTCTTC. Protein product: CSARDRHGRWSNEQFF.

This clonotype has just a few counts. V is TRBV6-2 or TRBV6-3 and J is TRBJ2-1, with TRBD2 identical over 11 bases. The CDR3 extends over 16 amino acids. The V gene end was trimmed by 4 bases and the J gene end by 3 bases; junction bases not matched to a gene: 5. Per the germline V gene, CDR1 is MNHEY and CDR2 is SVGEGT. The CDR3, as DNA: TGTGCCAGCAGTTCCTGGGGACTAGCGGACTACAATGAGCAGTTCTTC. Protein product: CASSSWGLADYNEQFF.

This clonotype was picked up many times. The rearrangement links TRBV15 to TRBJ1-4, with a tentative D call TRBD1 (6 bases). The CDR3 consists of 14 residues. V lost 1 base to trimming and J lost 5 bases, with 8 bases between them. Germline loops: CDR1 LNHNV, CDR2 YYDKDF (reference sequence). CDR3: CATSRGGGNEKLFF. The CDR3 DNA sequence: TGTGCCACCAGCAGAGGAGGGGGAAATGAAAAACTGTTTTTT.

This clonotype was seen a handful of times. The genes are TRBV5-6 and TRBJ2-1; D gene unclear. Germline V gene lookup returns CDR1 SGHDT and CDR2 YYEEEE. The CDR3 runs 16 residues. V gave up 2 bases and J gave up 3 bases, with 15 bases separating them. The CDR3 DNA sequence: TGTGCCAGCAGCTTAAGTAACCAGTTATTCTACAATGAGCAGTTCTTC. Its protein is CASSLSNQLFYNEQFF.

This clonotype was recorded at least ten times. The chain employs TRBV29-1 and TRBJ2-1; a weak D match, TRBD1 (6 bases). CDR1 and CDR2 (germline): SQVTM, ANQGSEA. The CDR3 extends over 11 amino acids. V gave up 4 bases and J gave up 15 bases, with 16 bases separating them. Here the CDR3 DNA reads TGCAGCGTTGGTTCGTGGGACAACCCGTTCTTC. Translation gives CSVGSWDNPFF.

The V and J genes are TRBV7-9 and TRBJ2-5, with TRBD2 matching 12 bases. V trimming: 0 bases; J trimming: 4 bases; junction bases outside the gene matches: 9. The CDR3 spans 18 residues. Germline V CDR1 and CDR2: SEHNR, FQNEAQ (reference sequence). This chain's CDR3 is CASSLAFLAGGPRETQYF. The CDR3 bases are TGTGCCAGCAGCTTAGCGTTCCTAGCGGGAGGGCCGAGAGAGACCCAGTACTTC.

This clonotype occurred a few times. The chain uses TRBV12-3 or TRBV12-4 and TRBJ1-2; 9 bases are a match to TRBD1. The CDR3 is 15 amino acids. V trimming: 5 bases; J trimming: 8 bases; junction bases outside the gene matches: 12. The CDR3, as DNA: TGTGCCAGCAGTAATCCGGGACAGGGCCATCGGGGCTACACCTTC. This sequence encodes CASSNPGQGHRGYTF.